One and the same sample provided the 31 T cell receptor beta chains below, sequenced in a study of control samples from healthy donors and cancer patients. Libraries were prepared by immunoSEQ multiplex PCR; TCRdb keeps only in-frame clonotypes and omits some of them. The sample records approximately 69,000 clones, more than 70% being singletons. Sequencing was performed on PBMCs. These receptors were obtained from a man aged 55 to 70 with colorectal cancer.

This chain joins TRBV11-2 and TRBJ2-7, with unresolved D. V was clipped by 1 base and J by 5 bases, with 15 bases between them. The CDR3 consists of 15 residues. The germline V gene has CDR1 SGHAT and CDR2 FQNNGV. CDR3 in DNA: TGTGCCAGCAGCTTAGTGCTAGGCCCTAGGAACGAGCAGTACTTC. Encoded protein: CASSLVLGPRNEQYF.

The CDR3 DNA sequence: TGCAGCGGGGGGGCGGGGGCCACCGGGGAGCTGTTTTTT. This sequence encodes CSGGAGATGELFF. This chain joins TRBV29-1 and TRBJ2-2; TRBD2 is a possible D gene (7 bases). Germline V gives CDR1 SQVTM, CDR2 ANQGSEA. V was clipped by 7 bases and J by 4 bases, with 13 bases between them. The CDR3 extends over 13 amino acids.

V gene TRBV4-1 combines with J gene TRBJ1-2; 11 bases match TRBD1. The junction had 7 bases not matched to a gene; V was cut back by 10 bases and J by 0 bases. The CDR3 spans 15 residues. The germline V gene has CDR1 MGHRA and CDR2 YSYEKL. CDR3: CATGQGENPNYGYTF. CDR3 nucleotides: TGCGCCACGGGACAGGGGGAAAATCCTAACTATGGCTACACCTTC.

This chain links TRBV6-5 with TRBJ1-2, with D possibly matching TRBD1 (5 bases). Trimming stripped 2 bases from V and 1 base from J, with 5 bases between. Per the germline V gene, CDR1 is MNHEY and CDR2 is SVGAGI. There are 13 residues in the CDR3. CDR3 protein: CASSYDSNYGYTF. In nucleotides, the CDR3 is TGTGCCAGCAGTTACGACAGTAACTATGGCTACACCTTC.

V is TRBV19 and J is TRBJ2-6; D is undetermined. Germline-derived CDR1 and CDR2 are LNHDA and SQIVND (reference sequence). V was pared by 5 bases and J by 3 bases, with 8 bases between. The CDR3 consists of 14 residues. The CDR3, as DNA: TGTGCCAGTAGTGCGCCAGGTGGGGCCAACGTCCTGACTTTC. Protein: CASSAPGGANVLTF.

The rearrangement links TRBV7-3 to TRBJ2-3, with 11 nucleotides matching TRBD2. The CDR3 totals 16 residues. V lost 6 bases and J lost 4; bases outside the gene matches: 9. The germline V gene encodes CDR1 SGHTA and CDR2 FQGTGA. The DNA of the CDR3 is TGTGCCAGCAGACCCTCCGGGACTAGCGGACCAGATACGCAGTATTTT. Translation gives CASRPSGTSGPDTQYF.

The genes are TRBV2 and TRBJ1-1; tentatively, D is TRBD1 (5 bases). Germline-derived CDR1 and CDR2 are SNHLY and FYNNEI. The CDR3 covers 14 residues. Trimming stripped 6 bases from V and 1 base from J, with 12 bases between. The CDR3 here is CASSLGTWNTEAFF. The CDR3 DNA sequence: TGTGCCAGCAGCCTGGGGACGTGGAACACTGAAGCTTTCTTT. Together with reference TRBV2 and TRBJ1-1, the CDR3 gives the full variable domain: EPEVTQTPSHQVTQMGQEVILRCVPISNHLYFYWYRQILGQKVEFLVSFYNNEISEKSEIFDDQFSVERPDGSNFTLKIRSTKLEDSAMYFCASSLGTWNTEAFFGQGTRLTVV.

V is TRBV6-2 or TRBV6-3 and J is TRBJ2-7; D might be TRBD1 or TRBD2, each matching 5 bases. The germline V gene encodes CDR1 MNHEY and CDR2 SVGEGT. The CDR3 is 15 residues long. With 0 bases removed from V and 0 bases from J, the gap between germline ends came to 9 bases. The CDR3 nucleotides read TGTGCCAGCAGTTACTCGGGACGGACCTCCTACGAGCAGTACTTC. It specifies CASSYSGRTSYEQYF.

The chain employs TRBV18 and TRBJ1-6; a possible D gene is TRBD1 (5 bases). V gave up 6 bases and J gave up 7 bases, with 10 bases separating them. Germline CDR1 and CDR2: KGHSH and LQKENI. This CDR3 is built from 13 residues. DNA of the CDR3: TGTGCCAGCTCCCAGGGCTTGAATTCACCCCTCCACTTT. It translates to CASSQGLNSPLHF.

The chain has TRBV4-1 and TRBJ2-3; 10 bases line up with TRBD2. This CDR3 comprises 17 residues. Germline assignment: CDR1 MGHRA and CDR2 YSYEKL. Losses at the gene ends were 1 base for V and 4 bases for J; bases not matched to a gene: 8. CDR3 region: CASSQGWQRGGSDTQYF. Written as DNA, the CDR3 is TGCGCCAGCAGCCAAGGTTGGCAGCGGGGGGGCTCAGATACGCAGTATTTT.

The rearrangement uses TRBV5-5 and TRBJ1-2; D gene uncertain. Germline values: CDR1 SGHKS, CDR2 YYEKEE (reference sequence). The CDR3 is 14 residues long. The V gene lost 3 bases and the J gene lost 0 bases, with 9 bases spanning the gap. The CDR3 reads CASSSDVTNYGYTF. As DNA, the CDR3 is TGTGCCAGCAGCTCGGACGTAACTAACTATGGCTACACCTTC.

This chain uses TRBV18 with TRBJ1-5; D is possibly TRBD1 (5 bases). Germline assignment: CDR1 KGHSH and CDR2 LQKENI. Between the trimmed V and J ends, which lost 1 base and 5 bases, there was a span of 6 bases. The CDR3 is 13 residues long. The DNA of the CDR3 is TGTGCCAGCTCACCACAGGGGTATCAGCCCCAGCATTTT. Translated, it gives CASSPQGYQPQHF.

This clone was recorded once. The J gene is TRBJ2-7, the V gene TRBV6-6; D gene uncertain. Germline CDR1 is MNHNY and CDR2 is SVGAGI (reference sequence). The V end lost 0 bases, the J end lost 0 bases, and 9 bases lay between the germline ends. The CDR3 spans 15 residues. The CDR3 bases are TGTGCCAGCAGTTACTCGGGCGCGAGCTCCTACGAGCAGTACTTC. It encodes CASSYSGASSYEQYF.

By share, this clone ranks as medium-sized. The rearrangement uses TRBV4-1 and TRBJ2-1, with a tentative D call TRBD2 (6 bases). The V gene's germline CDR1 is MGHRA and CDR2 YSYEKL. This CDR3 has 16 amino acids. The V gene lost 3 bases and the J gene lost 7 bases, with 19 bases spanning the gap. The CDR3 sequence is CASSHLGGSSVNEQFF. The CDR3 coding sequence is TGCGCCAGCAGCCACCTCGGGGGTAGCAGTGTAAATGAGCAGTTCTTC.

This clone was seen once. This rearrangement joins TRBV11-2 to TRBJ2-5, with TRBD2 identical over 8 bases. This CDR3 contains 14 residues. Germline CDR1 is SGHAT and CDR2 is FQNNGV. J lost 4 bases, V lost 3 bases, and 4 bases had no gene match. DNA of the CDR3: TGTGCCAGCAGCTTGCGCGGGGGGCGAGAGACCCAGTACTTC. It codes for CASSLRGGRETQYF.

CDR3 region: CASRWGRNTGELFF. CDR3 in DNA: TGCGCCAGCAGATGGGGTCGGAACACCGGGGAGCTGTTTTTT. The V call is TRBV10-2, the J call TRBJ2-2; D unclear. The V gene lost 6 bases and the J gene lost 1 base, with 9 bases spanning the gap. Looked up from germline, CDR1 is WSHSY and CDR2 is SAAADI. The CDR3 sequence is 14 residues long.

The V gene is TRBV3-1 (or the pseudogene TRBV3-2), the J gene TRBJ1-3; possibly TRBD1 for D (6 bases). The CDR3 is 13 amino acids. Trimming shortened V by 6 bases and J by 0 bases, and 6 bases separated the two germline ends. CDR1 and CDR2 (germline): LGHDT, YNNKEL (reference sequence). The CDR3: CASRDSSGNTIYF. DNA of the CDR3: TGTGCCAGCAGGGACAGCTCTGGAAACACCATATATTTT.

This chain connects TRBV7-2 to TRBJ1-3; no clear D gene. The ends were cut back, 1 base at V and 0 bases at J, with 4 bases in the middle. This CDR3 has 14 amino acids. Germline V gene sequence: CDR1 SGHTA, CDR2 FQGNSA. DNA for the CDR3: TGTGCCAGCAGCTTAGGGAACTCTGGAAACACCATATATTTT. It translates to CASSLGNSGNTIYF.

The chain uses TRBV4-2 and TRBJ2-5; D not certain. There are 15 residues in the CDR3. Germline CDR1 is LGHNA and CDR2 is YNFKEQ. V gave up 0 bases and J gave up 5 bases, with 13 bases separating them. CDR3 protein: CASSQDPGPRETQYF. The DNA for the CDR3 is TGTGCCAGCAGCCAAGATCCGGGCCCAAGGGAGACCCAGTACTTC.

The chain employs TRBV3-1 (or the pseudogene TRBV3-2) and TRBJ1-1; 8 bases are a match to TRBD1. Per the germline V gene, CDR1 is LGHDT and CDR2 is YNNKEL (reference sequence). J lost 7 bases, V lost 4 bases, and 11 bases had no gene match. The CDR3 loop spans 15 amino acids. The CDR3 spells CASSRPSQGAGEAFF. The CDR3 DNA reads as TGTGCCAGCAGCCGCCCTTCGCAGGGGGCCGGTGAAGCTTTCTTT.

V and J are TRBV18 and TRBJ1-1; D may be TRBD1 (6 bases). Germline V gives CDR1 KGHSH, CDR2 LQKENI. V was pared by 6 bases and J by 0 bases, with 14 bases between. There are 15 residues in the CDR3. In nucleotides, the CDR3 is TGTGCCAGCTCCGTTCTGGACAGCCTGAACACTGAAGCTTTCTTT. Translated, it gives CASSVLDSLNTEAFF.

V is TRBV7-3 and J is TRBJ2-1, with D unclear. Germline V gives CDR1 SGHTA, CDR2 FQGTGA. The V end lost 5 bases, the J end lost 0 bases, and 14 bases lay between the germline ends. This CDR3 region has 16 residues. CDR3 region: CASSPQASSSYNEQFF. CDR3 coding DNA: TGTGCCAGCAGCCCCCAGGCGAGTTCCTCCTACAATGAGCAGTTCTTC.

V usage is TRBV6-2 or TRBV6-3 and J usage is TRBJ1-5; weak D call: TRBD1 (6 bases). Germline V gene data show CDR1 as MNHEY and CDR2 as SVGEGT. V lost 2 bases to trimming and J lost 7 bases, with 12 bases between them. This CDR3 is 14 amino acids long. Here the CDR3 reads CASSYGSGVQPQHF. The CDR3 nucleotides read TGTGCCAGCAGTTACGGGTCAGGGGTCCAGCCCCAGCATTTT.

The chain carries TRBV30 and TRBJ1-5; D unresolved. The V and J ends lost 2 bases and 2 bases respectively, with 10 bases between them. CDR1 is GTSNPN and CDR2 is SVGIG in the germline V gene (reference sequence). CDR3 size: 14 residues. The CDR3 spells CAWSLTGGNQPQHF. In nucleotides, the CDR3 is TGTGCCTGGAGTCTTACTGGGGGCAATCAGCCCCAGCATTTT.

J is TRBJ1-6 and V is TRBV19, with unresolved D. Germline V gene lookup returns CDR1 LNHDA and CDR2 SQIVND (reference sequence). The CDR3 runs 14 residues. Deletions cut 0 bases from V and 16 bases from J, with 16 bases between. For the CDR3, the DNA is TGTGCCAGTAGTATAGATCTAGGCAGGCGCGCTCTCCACTTT. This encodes CASSIDLGRRALHF.

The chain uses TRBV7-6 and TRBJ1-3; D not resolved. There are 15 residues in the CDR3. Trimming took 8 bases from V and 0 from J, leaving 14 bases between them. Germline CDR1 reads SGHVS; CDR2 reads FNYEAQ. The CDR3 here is CASSAGSNSGNTIYF. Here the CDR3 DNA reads TGTGCCAGCTCCGCCGGGTCAAACTCTGGAAACACCATATATTTT.

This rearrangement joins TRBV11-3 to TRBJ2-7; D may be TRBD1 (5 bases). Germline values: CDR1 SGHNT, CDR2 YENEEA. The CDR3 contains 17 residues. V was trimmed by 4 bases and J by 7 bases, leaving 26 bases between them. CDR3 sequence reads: CASSSRQNDFLSREQYF. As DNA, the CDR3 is TGTGCCAGCAGCTCCCGACAGAATGATTTTCTTTCGAGGGAGCAGTACTTC.

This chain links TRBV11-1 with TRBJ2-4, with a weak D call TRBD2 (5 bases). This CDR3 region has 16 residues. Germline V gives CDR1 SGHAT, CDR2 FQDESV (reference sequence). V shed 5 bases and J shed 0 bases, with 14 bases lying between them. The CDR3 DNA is TGTGCCAGCAGCCTCAGTGGACTTCTAGCCAAAAACATTCAGTACTTC. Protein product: CASSLSGLLAKNIQYF.

Here the CDR3 reads CASSEASPSGENTDTQYF. The CDR3 coding sequence is TGTGCCAGCAGTGAAGCATCCCCCAGCGGGGAGAACACAGATACGCAGTATTTT. This sequence joins TRBV2 and TRBJ2-3; 7 nucleotides match TRBD2. There are 18 residues in the CDR3. The germline CDR1 and CDR2 sequences are SNHLY and FYNNEI. V lost 0 bases to trimming and J lost 2 bases; unmatched junction nucleotides: 11.

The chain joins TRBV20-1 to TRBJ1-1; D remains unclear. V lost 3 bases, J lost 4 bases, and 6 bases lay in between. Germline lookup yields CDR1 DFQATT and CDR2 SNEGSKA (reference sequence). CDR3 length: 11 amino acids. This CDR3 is CSASWGTEAFF. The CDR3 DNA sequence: TGCAGTGCTAGTTGGGGCACTGAAGCTTTCTTT.

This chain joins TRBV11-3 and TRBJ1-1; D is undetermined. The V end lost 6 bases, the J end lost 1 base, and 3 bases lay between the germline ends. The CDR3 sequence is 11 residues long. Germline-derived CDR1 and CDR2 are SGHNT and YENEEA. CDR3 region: CASRENTEAFF. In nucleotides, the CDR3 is TGTGCCAGCAGAGAGAACACTGAAGCTTTCTTT.